One and the same sample provided the 16 T cell receptor beta chains below, sequenced in a study of blood T cell repertoires in COVID-19. Profiled with immunoSEQ multiplex PCR; TCRdb holds only in-frame clones, not every one. The sample has a few hundred thousand clones; around 83% are singletons. Sample: PBMCs or T cells enriched from blood (not recorded which). These receptors all stem from a woman in her forties or fifties who had recovered from COVID-19.

CDR3 residues: CASSLVTGGGASYEQYF. In nucleotides, the CDR3 is TGTGCCAGCAGCTTAGTTACCGGCGGGGGTGCATCCTACGAGCAGTACTTC. This rearrangement joins TRBV7-2 to TRBJ2-7, with 7 bases lining up with TRBD2. Trimming took 1 base from V and 1 from J; bases not matched to a gene: 10. The length of the CDR3 is 17 residues. From germline, CDR1 is SGHTA and CDR2 FQGNSA.

This rearrangement joins TRBV5-8 to TRBJ2-5; TRBD2 aligns across 14 bases. V dropped 0 bases and J dropped 2; count of bases not matched to a gene: 0. The CDR3 has 16 amino acids. Germline lookup yields CDR1 SGHTS and CDR2 YDEGEE. The CDR3, as DNA: TGTGCCAGCAGCTTGGGACTAGCGGGGGGGCAAGAGACCCAGTACTTC. It encodes CASSLGLAGGQETQYF.

CDR3 nucleotide sequence: TGTGCCAGCAGCACACTAGCGACGAGCTCCTACAATGAGCAGTTCTTC. This encodes CASSTLATSSYNEQFF. The V call is TRBV7-9, the J call TRBJ2-1; 7 bases are shared with TRBD2. J gave up 0 bases and V 5 bases, and 7 bases lay outside the gene matches. This CDR3 is 16 amino acids long. Germline values: CDR1 SEHNR, CDR2 FQNEAQ (reference sequence).

The genes are TRBV6-5 and TRBJ1-2, with 9 bases lining up with TRBD1. Unmatched junction bases numbered 9, after V lost 2 bases and J lost 5 bases. CDR1 is MNHEY, CDR2 SVGAGI, per germline. The CDR3 sequence is 16 residues long. Written as DNA, the CDR3 is TGTGCCAGCAGTTACCTACGTACAGGGGGCGAATATGGCTACACCTTC. This translates into CASSYLRTGGEYGYTF.

This chain joins TRBV29-1 and TRBJ1-1, with TRBD1 identical over 11 bases. V dropped 3 bases and J dropped 0; count of bases not matched to a gene: 9. Looked up from germline, CDR1 is SQVTM and CDR2 is ANQGSEA. CDR3 size: 17 residues. CDR3 sequence: CSVDRGQGGRMNTEAFF. CDR3 bases: TGCAGCGTTGACAGGGGACAGGGGGGGAGAATGAACACTGAAGCTTTCTTT.

J is TRBJ1-5 and V is TRBV25-1, with TRBD1 matching 9 bases. The CDR3 is 15 amino acids. Per the germline V gene, CDR1 is MGHDK and CDR2 is SYGVNS. With V trimmed by 8 bases and J by 1 base, 6 bases remained unmatched. CDR3 nucleotide sequence: TGTGCCAGCTCAACAGGGGGCGCAAGCAATCAGCCCCAGCATTTT. It specifies CASSTGGASNQPQHF. The variable domain in full, with the rest retrieved from reference TRBV25-1 and TRBJ1-5, is EADIYQTPRYLVIGTGKKITLECSQTMGHDKMYWYQQDPGMELHLIHYSYGVNSTEKGDLSSESTVSRIRTEHFPLTLESARPSHTSQYLCASSTGGASNQPQHFGDGTRLSIL.

V and J are TRBV6-5 and TRBJ1-6; TRBD1 is a possible D gene (5 bases). Trimming stripped 7 bases from V and 9 bases from J, with 13 bases between. CDR3 length: 13 residues. Germline V lookup: CDR1 MNHEY, CDR2 SVGAGI. The CDR3 nucleotides are TGTGCCAGCAAGGGGAACGAAGGTTCACCCCTCCACTTT. Translated: CASKGNEGSPLHF.

Remarks on this clone: Other DNA sequences from this sample encode an identical CDR3 as well. DNA of the CDR3: TGTGCCAGCAGCCCGGGACTAGCGGGATACGAGCAGTACTTC. This translates into CASSPGLAGYEQYF. This chain connects TRBV7-2 to TRBJ2-7; 13 nucleotides align to TRBD2. This CDR3 is built from 14 residues. V lost 5 bases, J lost 4 bases, and 2 bases stayed unmatched. In germline, CDR1 is SGHTA, CDR2 FQGNSA.

The J gene is TRBJ1-2, the V gene TRBV5-6, with D perhaps TRBD1 (6 bases). There are 14 residues in the CDR3. Deletions cut 0 bases from V and 11 bases from J, with 17 bases between. In germline, CDR1 is SGHDT, CDR2 YYEEEE. The CDR3 loop is CASSLVIGQTIYTF. CDR3 nucleotide sequence: TGTGCCAGCAGCTTGGTAATCGGACAGACTATTTACACCTTC.

The chain is built from TRBV11-2 and TRBJ1-1; D gene unclear. The germline V gene has CDR1 SGHAT and CDR2 FQNNGV. Trimming left V 1 base short and J 1 base short, with 7 bases between. The CDR3 length is 14 residues. The DNA of the CDR3 is TGTGCCAGCAGCTTAGTGCGAGGGAACACTGAAGCTTTCTTT. Its protein product is CASSLVRGNTEAFF.

The rearrangement joins TRBV7-2 to TRBJ1-2, with D tentatively TRBD1 (5 bases). Trimming stripped 4 bases from V and 8 bases from J, with 8 bases between. The CDR3 runs to 11 residues. Per germline, CDR1 SGHTA and CDR2 FQGNSA. CDR3 nucleotides: TGTGCCAGCAGCTCCTCAGGGGGCTACACCTTC. This codes for CASSSSGGYTF.

This rearrangement joins TRBV27 to TRBJ2-1, with a tentative D call TRBD2 (6 bases). Deletions cut 8 bases from V and 9 bases from J, with 8 bases between. The CDR3 extends over 10 amino acids. CDR1 is MNHEY and CDR2 is SMNVEV in the germline V gene (reference sequence). DNA of the CDR3: TGTGCCAGCGGGGGACTTGAGCAGTTCTTC. Its translation: CASGGLEQFF.

The gene calls are TRBV3-1 (or the pseudogene TRBV3-2) and TRBJ1-2; 7 bases align to TRBD1. Germline loops: CDR1 LGHDT, CDR2 YNNKEL (reference sequence). The CDR3 has 14 residues. J was trimmed by 7 bases and V by 0 bases; bases with no gene match: 5. CDR3 bases: TGTGCCAGCAGCCAAGATCTAACAGGGGCTGGCTACACCTTC. It encodes CASSQDLTGAGYTF.

The rearrangement joins TRBV13 to TRBJ2-2; no reliable D call. V gave up 3 bases and J gave up 0 bases, with 2 bases separating them. This CDR3 is built from 13 residues. Per the germline V gene, CDR1 is PRHDT and CDR2 is FYEKMQ (reference sequence). This chain's CDR3 is CASSFTNTGELFF. In nucleotides, the CDR3 is TGTGCCAGCAGCTTTACGAACACCGGGGAGCTGTTTTTT.

This clone was seen a few times. This CDR3 is also generated by other DNA sequences in the sample. The chain couples TRBV12-3 or TRBV12-4 to TRBJ1-1; D not resolved. Trimming left V 3 bases short and J 1 base short, with 6 bases between. The CDR3 loop spans 13 amino acids. The CDR3, as DNA: TGTGCCAGCAGTTTTACAGCGAACACTGAAGCTTTCTTT. This codes for CASSFTANTEAFF.

The chain recombines TRBV19 with TRBJ1-1, with TRBD1 matching 9 bases. J lost 1 base, V lost 6 bases, and 9 bases had no gene match. Germline CDR1 LNHDA, CDR2 SQIVND (reference sequence). CDR3 length: 16 residues. As DNA, the CDR3 is TGTGCCAGTAGGCCGGGACAGGGTCCAGGGAACACTGAAGCTTTCTTT. Protein: CASRPGQGPGNTEAFF.